This TCR beta chain emerged from a study of blood T cells in healthy people across ages (dated by TCRdb to the mid-2010s). About the study as a whole: In model experiments, template switching captured about one uniquely barcoded TCR beta cDNA molecule for every two T cells. The study measured age-related changes in TCR beta repertoire diversity using deep sequencing normalized with unique cDNA molecular identifiers. Donors were grouped into four age groups: young (average 16 years), middle-aged (roughly 37), aged (about 60) and long-lived (around 80). Using the same blood draw, the study looked at two additional independent replicas of 1 million unique cDNA reads for two donors, one aged 18 to 30 and the other aged 80 or older.

From the cysteine through the phenylalanine, the CDR3 covers 16 amino acids. The retained sequence is limited to the CDR3, 48 bases, with the frame set at the first base. Trimming takes 0 bases off V and 4 bases off J; junction bases not matched to a gene: 11. Looking up the germline V gene (reference sequence) yields CDR1 DFQATT and CDR2 SNEGSKA. About this clonotype: Its target antigen remains unknown. Nothing much larger sits one base from this clone, and base qualities are not available.

The paper as a whole reports these results and caveats: As age increased, observed TCR beta diversity per million T cells dropped in a roughly linear way, and a significant reduction was already evident by age about 40. Since profiling was done on bulk unsorted PBMCs, naive and antigen-experienced compartments could not be conclusively compared. Compared with the aged group, the long-lived group had more naive CD4+ T cells, fewer expanded clones and increased TCR diversity, a pattern suggesting age selection. The CMV infection status of donors was not known, potentially confounding age-related changes in expanded clonotypes. Estimates of total diversity based on one million sequenced T cells were regarded as lower bounds and as underestimates. Observed TCR beta diversity correlated strongly with the percentage of naive T cells measured by flow cytometry.

Library generation was performed with 5' RACE. TCRdb shows the sequencer as Illumina HiSeq 2500. A second PCR of about 6 to 12 cycles was performed with a sample-barcoded 5' primer and a J-beta primer mix. A template-switch 5' adaptor carrying 12 random nucleotides introduced a unique molecular identifier onto each TCR beta cDNA molecule. Each sample yielded at least 3 million CDR3-containing paired-end reads. First-strand cDNA synthesis was performed from all RNA using the Mint cDNA synthesis kit, with priming by a TRBC-specific oligonucleotide. Following uracil-DNA glycosylase treatment, a first 18-cycle PCR with universal primers M1SS and BC2_uni_R was performed on all cDNA. Turning to the authors' computational methods: For normalization, 1 million high-quality reads, each with a distinct molecular identifier, were randomly selected from each sample. Instead of being binned into consensus sequences, reads that shared molecular identifiers were thrown out. CDR3 identification, clonotype clustering and error correction used MiTCR with a Q25 quality threshold and the strictest error-elimination algorithm. A nonparametric unseen species model using Euler transformation provided a lower-bound estimate of total TCR beta diversity. TCRdb handled the public reads itself, with Q25 trimming in fastp and clone calling in MiXCR, and kept productive beta chains. Here each entry gathers all rows of one CDR3 protein and keeps the most common genes and DNA. These V and J calls originate from TCRdb's pipeline instead of the authors' own analysis. Present in this sample are over 500,000 distinct CDR3 sequences, 25% to 35% of which were seen just once. The leading ten clones occupy approximately 3.6% of the sample.

The donors were 40 or so Caucasian individuals from Russia, aged roughly 6 to 100 years, who were systemically healthy. Each donor gave 9 to 10 milliliters of peripheral blood, collected into EDTA-treated Vacutainer tubes. Ficoll-Paque density-gradient centrifugation was used to isolate PBMCs, with at least 7 million per sample. Trizol reagent was used to extract total RNA from PBMCs, with at least 5.5 micrograms per sample. The percentages of naive CD45RAhigh/CD27high T cells were determined by flow cytometry on a PBMC aliquot from every donor. This same sample was also part of a study on T cells of mothers and their children. Taken from the second paper: Nine systemically healthy Caucasian individuals served as donors, namely three mothers together with their six children. cDNA synthesis consumed the entire amount of extracted RNA, loaded at approximately 1.6 ug RNA in each 15 ul reaction. Sample barcodes and 2-4 random nucleotides were added via the M1S primer in the second PCR. Each mother yielded over 8 million TCR beta CDR3 reads and each child 3 million or so reads. Thymic selection similarly shapes TCR recombination output in related and unrelated pairs, with minor effect from inherited differences. Normalized repertoire overlap was always slightly but never significantly higher in related than unrelated mother-child pairs. No persistent microchimeric T cell clones were detected, at a sensitivity of about 100 clones per million clonotypes. To look for features that set related mother-child pairs apart from unrelated individuals, the researchers ran deep NGS to compare the TCR beta repertoires of mothers and children. Mothers averaged roughly 40 +/- 4 years of age and children averaged around 10 +/- 4 years. After adapter ligation was performed with NEBNext reagents, the libraries were sequenced on an Illumina HiSeq 2000 with 100+100 nt paired-end reads. To prevent cross-contamination, the mother and child libraries were prepared a month apart and were sequenced in separate runs. For each donor, between about 500,000 and 2,200,000 distinct TCR beta clonotypes were identified. Naive TCR beta clonotypes were estimated from low-frequency clonotypes matched to each donor's FACS-determined naive share, without sorting.

The TCR originated in a boy between 2 and 10 years old in good health. The chain employs TRBV20-1 and TRBJ2-5; 7 bases in the junction line up with TRBD2. Input material: blood. The CDR3 region reads CSARDPTGGLGETQYF. The DNA sequence is TGCAGTGCTAGAGACCCAACGGGGGGATTAGGAGAGACCCAGTACTTC.